This TCR beta chain stems from a study of blood T cell repertoires in COVID-19. Looking at the study overall: T cells, B-cell-depleted T cells, or PBMCs supplied cDNA or gDNA.

In the authors' workflow: Amplified reference gene primers provided the basis for estimating nucleated cell counts. Sequencing was performed with immunoSEQ multiplex PCR; in TCRdb, only in-frame clones are kept and a portion is missing. The V and J calls and clone size are taken from that table; D and trimming were inferred from the DNA. The sample comprises around 250,000 clones, about nine tenths of which are singletons, and under 2% rests with the top ten. In germline, CDR1 is LNHDA, CDR2 SQIVND (reference sequence). The CDR3 totals 16 residues. V lost 5 bases to trimming and J lost 1 base, with 17 bases between them.

The receptor was derived from a woman aged 60-75 years who had recovered from COVID-19. The chain recombines TRBV19 with TRBJ1-1, with a possible D match to TRBD1 (5 bases). Specimen: peripheral blood. CDR3 amino acids: CASSPDRHRTNTEAFF. In DNA, the CDR3 is TGTGCCAGTAGTCCCGACAGACACCGTACGAACACTGAAGCTTTCTTT.